This entry is about one T cell receptor (beta chain). V lost 5 bases and J lost 5, with 21 bases in between. Germline V gene sequence: CDR1 SGHVS, CDR2 FNYEAQ. This CDR3 has 16 amino acids. The entry originates in a study of OX40 agonist ivuxolimab in advanced cancers. TCRdb's copy holds only in-frame clones and misses some; the assay was immunoSEQ multiplex PCR. The table shows 70,000 to 90,000 clones, with more than 80% occurring only once. The TCR originated in an adult with an advanced solid tumor such as melanoma, head and neck, liver or kidney cancer. This specimen consisted of CD4+ or CD8+ T cells sorted from blood, obtained in a trial of the OX40 agonist ivuxolimab. This chain connects TRBV7-6 to TRBJ2-5; perhaps D is TRBD1 or TRBD2 (5 bases each). CDR3 sequence reads: CASSTGAGYEGETQYF. Written as DNA, the CDR3 is TGTGCCAGCAGCACCGGGGCAGGGTACGAAGGGGAGACCCAGTACTTC.